This T cell receptor (beta chain) came from a study of blood T cell repertoires in COVID-19. Whole-study context: In each case, the material was cDNA or gDNA derived from T cells, B-cell-depleted T cells, or PBMCs.

The CDR3 sequence is 14 residues long. Looked up from germline, CDR1 is SGHRS and CDR2 is YFSETQ. Trimming pared 4 bases from V and 3 bases from J, leaving 12 bases between. Using immunoSEQ multiplex PCR, the repertoire was profiled, and TCRdb retains in-frame clones only, with some absent. The sample carries 350,000 or so clones, roughly 86% recorded once. Living in under 30 US areas, the participants were between roughly 18 and 90 years of age. Allocation to cohorts depended on clinical history reported by the participants. During the 2 weeks before they entered the study, exposed participants had met someone with a PCR-confirmed or clinician-diagnosed COVID-19 case.

The chain employs TRBV5-1 and TRBJ2-3; tentatively, D is TRBD2 (6 bases). The material sequenced was PBMCs or T cells enriched from blood (not recorded which). This TCR derives from a woman in her thirties who had been exposed to COVID-19. CDR3 region: CASSPGSGTDTQYF. CDR3 in DNA: TGCGCCAGCAGCCCCGGGAGTGGGACAGATACGCAGTATTTT.